This TCR beta chain was captured in a study of blood T cell repertoires in COVID-19. Study-level background: From T cells, B-cell-depleted T cells, or PBMCs came the material, which was cDNA or gDNA.

The V gene's germline CDR1 is MNHEY and CDR2 SVGAGI. This CDR3 has 15 amino acids. V lost 1 base to trimming and J lost 8 bases, with 17 bases between them. Source study methods: By means of reference gene primer amplification, nucleated cell counts were estimated. TCRdb's table, derived via immunoSEQ multiplex PCR, lists solely in-frame clones and lacks some. The V and J calls and the clone size are those of that table, but D and trimming were determined from the DNA. The table records some 290,000 clones, 90% of them present only once. Those enrolled in Seattle joined during active infection and were followed longitudinally afterward.

The sample consisted of peripheral blood. The chain recombines TRBV6-5 with TRBJ1-2; D perhaps matches TRBD1 (6 bases). The receptor was derived from a woman aged 30 to 39 with COVID-19, enrolled during active disease. The CDR3 nucleotides are TGTGCCAGCAGTTACTTATCACAGGGAGGGGGAGGCTACACCTTC. Protein product: CASSYLSQGGGGYTF.